This T cell receptor beta chain originates from a study of cytomegalovirus exposure and HLA in healthy donors. Study results and caveats: Association of roughly 17,000 TCR beta sequences with HLA alleles was found at 0.05 false discovery rate in a later analysis.

Comments on this clone: The target antigen is unknown.

Deletions cut 7 bases from V and 0 bases from J, with 10 bases between. CDR1 and CDR2 from the germline V gene are SNHLY and FYNNEI. This CDR3 region has 14 residues. Use of 60 Vbeta and 13 Jbeta primers characterized the PCR. TCRdb keeps only in-frame clones here, not all; method: immunoSEQ multiplex PCR. The sample has over 150,000 clones, 77% seen once. The clonotype was recovered from a woman aged 25 to 39 in good health and CMV-seropositive. The sample consisted of PBMCs. The chain carries TRBV2 and TRBJ2-4; D call uncertain. The CDR3: CASTHLEAKNIQYF. The CDR3, as DNA: TGTGCCAGCACTCATCTAGAAGCCAAAAACATTCAGTACTTC.